This TCR beta chain was profiled in a study of graft-versus-host responses after intestinal transplantation. Clones were read by immunoSEQ multiplex PCR, and TCRdb kept only the in-frame ones, dropping some. The sample has approximately 63,000 clones; around 93% are singletons. CDR1 is MGHRA and CDR2 is YSYEKL in the germline V gene. The CDR3 totals 14 residues. V was pared by 11 bases and J by 2 bases, with 8 bases of the junction left unmatched. Points on this clone: Its specificity is not known.

Whole-study findings and limits: Peak GvH clone levels in circulation were associated with early post-transplant HvG declines.

The source was unstimulated CD4+ T cells sorted from spleen or lymph node cells, collected before transplant. This TCR derives from a human donor who was the organ donor for an intestinal transplant. This sequence joins TRBV4-1 and TRBJ2-2, with 7 bases lining up with TRBD1. The CDR3 nucleotides are TGCGCCTCCCAGCAGGGGGTAAACACCGGGGAGCTGTTTTTT. Its protein product is CASQQGVNTGELFF.